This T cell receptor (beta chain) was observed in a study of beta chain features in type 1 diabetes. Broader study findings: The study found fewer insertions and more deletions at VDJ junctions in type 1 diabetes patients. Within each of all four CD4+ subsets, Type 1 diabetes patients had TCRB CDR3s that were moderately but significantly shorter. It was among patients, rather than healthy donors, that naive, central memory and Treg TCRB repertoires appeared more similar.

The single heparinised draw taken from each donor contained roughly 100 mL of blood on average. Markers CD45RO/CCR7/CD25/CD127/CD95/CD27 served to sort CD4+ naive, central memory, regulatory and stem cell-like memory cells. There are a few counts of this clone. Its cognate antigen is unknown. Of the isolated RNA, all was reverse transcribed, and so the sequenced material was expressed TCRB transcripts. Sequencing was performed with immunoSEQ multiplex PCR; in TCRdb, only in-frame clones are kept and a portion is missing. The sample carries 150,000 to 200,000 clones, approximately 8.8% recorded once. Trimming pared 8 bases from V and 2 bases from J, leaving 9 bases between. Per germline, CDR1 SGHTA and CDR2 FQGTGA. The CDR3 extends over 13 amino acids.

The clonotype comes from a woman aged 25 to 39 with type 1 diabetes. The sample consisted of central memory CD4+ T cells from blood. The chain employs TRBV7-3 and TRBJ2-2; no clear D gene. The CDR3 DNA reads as TGTGCCAGCGGCGGAATTAACACCGGGGAGCTGTTTTTT. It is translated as CASGGINTGELFF.